The 26 T cell receptor beta chains in this list originate from one sample, sequenced in a study of technical replicates of blood from several donors (dated by TCRdb to about 2017). Libraries were built with the immunoSEQ multiplex PCR assay. Drawn from immuneACCESS, this table holds only the in-frame rearrangements with V and J called that TCRdb kept. Clones are partly lost; checked studies trace under half to an unresolved V gene and leave the rest unexplained. For this sample there are 65,000 to 85,000 clones; 90% to 95% appear just once. The top ten clones comprise 0.39% of the sample. Sequenced: T cells isolated from PBMCs. These receptors originate from a human donor in good health.

The chain links TRBV6-6 to TRBJ1-6, with D possibly matching TRBD1 (5 bases). Trimming pared 7 bases from V and 10 bases from J, leaving 20 bases between. CDR3 length: 15 residues. The germline gives CDR1 MNHNY, CDR2 SVGAGI (reference sequence). The CDR3 loop is CASTPAGGNLSPLHF. CDR3 DNA sequence: TGTGCCAGCACCCCAGCGGGGGGGAACCTATCACCCCTCCACTTT.

The chain joins TRBV29-1 to TRBJ2-2; 9 positions match TRBD1. V was clipped by 1 base and J by 5 bases; unmatched bases: 8. The CDR3 runs 16 residues. Germline CDR1 and CDR2: SQVTM and ANQGSEA. CDR3 nucleotide sequence: TGCAGCGTTGAAGTTGCGGACAGGGGTAATACCGGGGAGCTGTTTTTT. Its translation: CSVEVADRGNTGELFF.

The chain recombines TRBV18 with TRBJ1-5, with TRBD1 matching over 10 bases. The CDR3 contains 18 residues. V trimming: 2 bases; J trimming: 3 bases; junction bases outside the gene matches: 10. Germline CDR1 is KGHSH and CDR2 is LQKENI. The DNA of the CDR3 is TGTGCCAGCTCACCATCCCTGACAGGGGGCGCAGACAATCAGCCCCAGCATTTT. As protein: CASSPSLTGGADNQPQHF.

This chain connects TRBV14 to TRBJ1-2; TRBD1 is a possible D gene (6 bases). This CDR3 spans 15 amino acids. V lost 1 base and J lost 4, with 13 bases in between. Germline V lookup: CDR1 SGHDN, CDR2 FVKESK. CDR3: CASSQVAGAFYGYTF. The CDR3, as DNA: TGTGCCAGCAGCCAAGTGGCGGGGGCCTTCTATGGCTACACCTTC. The full variable domain, rest sourced from reference TRBV14 and TRBJ1-2, is EAGVTQFPSHSVIEKGQTVTLRCDPISGHDNLYWYRRVMGKEIKFLLHFVKESKQDESGMPNNRFLAERTGGTYSTLKVQPAELEDSGVYFCASSQVAGAFYGYTFGSGTRLTVV.

The chain uses TRBV4-3 and TRBJ2-3; TRBD2 aligns across 7 bases. The CDR3 spans 15 residues. The germline CDR1 and CDR2 sequences are LGHNA and YSLEER. V lost 4 bases to trimming and J lost 2 bases; unmatched junction nucleotides: 6. The CDR3 loop is CASSRSGGSTDTQYF. CDR3 nucleotides: TGCGCCAGCAGCCGATCGGGAGGCTCCACAGATACGCAGTATTTT.

The chain links TRBV6-4 to TRBJ2-1; the D gene is possibly TRBD1 (5 bases). The CDR3 runs 15 residues. Trimming took 4 bases from V and 3 from J, leaving 13 bases between them. CDR1 and CDR2 (germline): MRHNA, SNTAGT. Here the CDR3 DNA reads TGTGCCAGCAGTGTGGATTGGGGCCGCTACAATGAGCAGTTCTTC. Protein: CASSVDWGRYNEQFF.

This clone was seen just once. CDR3 in DNA: TGTGCCAGCAGTTTTCCGGGACTCTACAATGAGCAGTTCTTC. Its protein is CASSFPGLYNEQFF. The chain is built from TRBV28 and TRBJ2-1; D possibly corresponds to TRBD2 (6 bases). Germline V lookup: CDR1 MDHEN, CDR2 SYDVKM. The CDR3 is made up of 14 amino acids. With 3 bases removed from V and 3 bases from J, the gap between germline ends came to 9 bases.

The rearrangement uses TRBV4-2 and TRBJ2-1; a weak D match, TRBD2 (6 bases). Germline loops: CDR1 LGHNA, CDR2 YNFKEQ. Between the trimmed V and J ends, which lost 4 bases and 4 bases, there was a span of 11 bases. The CDR3 extends over 14 amino acids. This chain's CDR3 is CASSPRGTYNEQFF. The CDR3 DNA reads TGTGCCAGCAGCCCCCGGGGGACTTACAATGAGCAGTTCTTC.

J is TRBJ1-1 and V is TRBV9, with unresolved D. CDR1 is SGDLS and CDR2 is YYNGEE in the germline V gene. Deletions cut 1 base from V and 1 base from J, with 5 bases between. This CDR3 contains 13 residues. This chain's CDR3 is CASSVSRNTEAFF. The DNA of the CDR3 is TGTGCCAGCAGCGTATCCAGGAACACTGAAGCTTTCTTT.

V gene TRBV7-3 combines with J gene TRBJ2-3; 7 bases are a match to TRBD1. Per the germline V gene, CDR1 is SGHTA and CDR2 is FQGTGA. This CDR3 contains 15 residues. J lost 2 bases, V lost 2 bases, and 4 bases had no gene match. The CDR3, as DNA: TGTGCCAGCAGCTTAGGGACAGCATACACAGATACGCAGTATTTT. Protein: CASSLGTAYTDTQYF.

The chain recombines TRBV27 with TRBJ2-2, with 7 bases fitting TRBD1. CDR1 and CDR2 from the germline V gene are MNHEY and SMNVEV (reference sequence). J gave up 4 bases and V 1 base, and 12 bases lay outside the gene matches. The CDR3 is 18 amino acids. CDR3 DNA: TGTGCCAGCAGTTTATTCGACGGACAGGTAAAAATCACCGGGGAGCTGTTTTTT. Translated, it gives CASSLFDGQVKITGELFF.

This sequence joins TRBV10-3 and TRBJ2-5, with D possibly TRBD2 on 6 matching bases. Germline loops: CDR1 ENHRY, CDR2 SYGVKD. Trimming stripped 3 bases from V and 1 base from J, with 12 bases between. CDR3 length: 15 residues. The CDR3 nucleotides are TGTGCCATCAGTGATTTGAGGGACTCCCAAGAGACCCAGTACTTC. It codes for CAISDLRDSQETQYF.

The CDR3 sequence is CAISEWASGYSGELFF. CDR3 sequence (DNA): TGTGCCATCAGTGAGTGGGCTAGCGGTTACTCCGGGGAGCTGTTTTTT. The genes are TRBV10-3 and TRBJ2-2; 7 bases fit TRBD2. Germline V gene sequence: CDR1 ENHRY, CDR2 SYGVKD. The CDR3 loop spans 16 amino acids. The junction had 8 bases not matched to a gene; V was cut back by 1 base and J by 6 bases.

As DNA, the CDR3 is TGTGCCAGCAGCTCCTCCGGACAGAGCAGCTCTGGAAACACCATATATTTT. This gives the protein CASSSSGQSSSGNTIYF. The gene calls are TRBV11-3 and TRBJ1-3; perhaps TRBD1 as D (6 bases). This CDR3 region has 17 residues. Germline V gene data show CDR1 as SGHNT and CDR2 as YENEEA. V was cut by 4 bases and J by 0 bases, with 16 bases left in between.

The chain couples TRBV2 to TRBJ2-3; possibly TRBD1 for D (7 bases). CDR3 length equals 16 residues. V was clipped by 4 bases and J by 2 bases, with 16 bases between them. The V gene's germline CDR1 is SNHLY and CDR2 FYNNEI. This chain's CDR3 is CASSGDREAVTDTQYF. CDR3 coding DNA: TGTGCCAGCAGTGGAGACAGGGAGGCGGTCACAGATACGCAGTATTTT.

The chain couples TRBV28 to TRBJ2-7, with 7 bases matching TRBD2. The CDR3 runs to 16 residues. The J segment lost 4 bases and the V segment lost 5 bases, leaving 14 bases of the junction unmatched. Germline V gives CDR1 MDHEN, CDR2 SYDVKM. CDR3 in DNA: TGTGCCAGCAGTCCACCTTCCGGGACTATGCTTTACGAGCAGTACTTC. Encoded protein: CASSPPSGTMLYEQYF.

The V gene is TRBV10-3, the J gene TRBJ2-1; 7 nucleotides match TRBD1. J lost 6 bases, V lost 5 bases, and 4 bases had no gene match. Germline V gives CDR1 ENHRY, CDR2 SYGVKD. CDR3 size: 13 residues. CDR3 nucleotide sequence: TGTGCCATCAGTCAATACAGGGGCAATGAGCAGTTCTTC. This translates into CAISQYRGNEQFF.

The gene calls are TRBV2 and TRBJ2-3; possibly TRBD2 for D (6 bases). Trimming stripped 1 base from V and 3 bases from J, with 20 bases between. The germline CDR1 and CDR2 sequences are SNHLY and FYNNEI. This CDR3 has 18 residues. CDR3 DNA sequence: TGTGCCAGCAGTGAAGGGGAGGAGGTTAGGGAGGTGACAGATACGCAGTATTTT. Translation: CASSEGEEVREVTDTQYF.

The chain has TRBV7-9 and TRBJ2-7; D call uncertain. The V end lost 3 bases, the J end lost 5 bases, and 5 bases lay between the germline ends. CDR1 and CDR2 from the germline V gene are SEHNR and FQNEAQ (reference sequence). This CDR3 is built from 11 residues. Here the CDR3 reads CASSFSHEQYF. In nucleotides, the CDR3 is TGTGCCAGCAGCTTCTCTCACGAGCAGTACTTC.

The chain carries TRBV27 and TRBJ2-5; possible D gene TRBD1, 6 bases. The V end lost 5 bases, the J end lost 5 bases, and 18 bases lay between the germline ends. The CDR3 contains 15 residues. CDR1 is MNHEY and CDR2 is SMNVEV in the germline V gene (reference sequence). CDR3 region: CASSTLHRETETQYF. CDR3 nucleotides: TGTGCCAGCAGTACCCTACACAGGGAAACGGAGACCCAGTACTTC.

The V and J genes are TRBV18 and TRBJ1-4, with a weak D call TRBD1 (5 bases). Trimming took off 5 bases at V and 0 bases at J, with 10 bases between the two ends. This CDR3 comprises 15 residues. Germline loops: CDR1 KGHSH, CDR2 LQKENI. The CDR3 DNA reads as TGTGCCAGCTCAACCGAACAGGCAACTAATGAAAAACTGTTTTTT. Protein: CASSTEQATNEKLFF.

The chain joins TRBV5-1 to TRBJ2-5; D gene uncertain. V was cut by 1 base and J by 1 base, with 11 bases left in between. The CDR3 is 15 amino acids. Germline V lookup: CDR1 SGHRS, CDR2 YFSETQ. DNA for the CDR3: TGCGCCAGCAGCTTGAGTGGTTATAGCCAAGAGACCCAGTACTTC. Amino acids: CASSLSGYSQETQYF.

The CDR3 loop reads CASSQGEGGFYGYTF. The CDR3 DNA reads TGTGCCAGCAGCCAGGGTGAAGGCGGTTTCTATGGCTACACCTTC. The chain combines TRBV11-3 with TRBJ1-2, with a weak D call TRBD1 (5 bases). The CDR3 runs 15 residues. Trimming stripped 5 bases from V and 4 bases from J, with 17 bases between. Germline V CDR1 and CDR2: SGHNT, YENEEA.

The V and J genes are TRBV19 and TRBJ1-2; D not certain. V was trimmed by 4 bases and J by 3 bases, leaving 12 bases between them. This CDR3 comprises 14 residues. In germline, CDR1 is LNHDA, CDR2 SQIVND (reference sequence). The CDR3 loop reads CASSTQPGDYGYTF. In DNA, the CDR3 is TGTGCCAGTAGTACGCAGCCAGGCGACTATGGCTACACCTTC. Combining the CDR3 with reference TRBV19 and TRBJ1-2 gives the whole variable domain DGGITQSPKYLFRKEGQNVTLSCEQNLNHDAMYWYRQDPGQGLRLIYYSQIVNDFQKGDIAEGYSVSREKKESFPLTVTSAQKNPTAFYLCASSTQPGDYGYTFGSGTRLTVV.

The chain is built from TRBV7-6 and TRBJ2-1; 11 bases line up with TRBD2. V dropped 7 bases and J dropped 7; count of bases not matched to a gene: 18. This CDR3 has 18 residues. Germline CDR1 and CDR2: SGHVS and FNYEAQ. The CDR3 DNA reads TGTGCCAGCACCATCGTCCGGGGGATAGCGGGAGGGGGAAATGAGCAGTTCTTC. Its translation: CASTIVRGIAGGGNEQFF.

This sequence joins TRBV29-1 and TRBJ2-5, with 9 bases lining up with TRBD1. Germline CDR1 is SQVTM and CDR2 is ANQGSEA. This CDR3 region has 14 residues. Unmatched junction bases numbered 6, after V lost 5 bases and J lost 2 bases. The DNA of the CDR3 is TGCAGCGTTCTAGGACAGGGGATACAAGAGACCCAGTACTTC. It specifies CSVLGQGIQETQYF. Full variable domain (outside the CDR3, taken from reference TRBV29-1 and TRBJ2-5): SAVISQKPSRDICQRGTSLTIQCQVDSQVTMMFWYRQQPGQSLTLIATANQGSEATYESGFVIDKFPISRPNLTFSTLTVSNMSPEDSSIYLCSVLGQGIQETQYFGPGTRLLVL.